This TCR beta chain emerged from a study of HIV-infected children after antiretroviral therapy interruption (dated by TCRdb to the late 2010s). The study in broad terms: Eight children, all with CD4+ count above 500 and viral load below 50 copies/ml, were included, of whom four were on planned treatment interruption and four were on continuous treatment. The interruption group had a median age of about 8.9 years, compared with 7 to 8 years in the continuous treatment group. TCR repertoires were compared between children on planned treatment interruption and children on continuous antiretroviral treatment, alongside thymic output measurements. For the continuous-treatment arm, samples from the corresponding weeks 0, 48 and 150 were analyzed. Interruption-arm samples came from week 0, week 12, end of interruption (week 24 or 48), and about 3 years after study end. Most participating children had recorded exposure to EBV and CMV.

In the paper's terms, the treatment or condition label means: PENTA 11 planned treatment interruption arm or continuous ART arm. Participants were children from the United Kingdom aged 2 to 15 years who had received at least three-drug ART for at least 24 weeks. Cryopreserved PBMCs containing at least 5 million viable cells were needed, and several candidate patients were excluded because their viable PBMC yield was low. Using a FACSAria III cell sorter, naive CD4+ CD45RA+ CD45RO- T cells were FACS-sorted out of thawed PBMCs. Sorted cells were fixed, and RNA was extracted using the RNeasy FFPE kit followed by the RNeasy Micro kit. To prepare the library, 3' RACE was applied. TCR libraries were built from RNA using a 3' RACE protocol with unique molecular identifiers to correct PCR amplification bias. As many as 12 amplicon libraries were pooled and then sequenced on an Illumina MiSeq using v2 2x250 paired-end chemistry. On the study's bioinformatics: Reads were processed with Decombinator for assignment of V and J genes and CDR3, and barcode-based correction of errors and PCR bias was applied. Before the Gini coefficient was calculated with the R ineq package, repertoires were subsampled to the same depth. CDR3 similarity was assessed with GLIPH, Hamming distance and a shared triplet metric. TCRdb trimmed public reads at Q25 via fastp, called clones via MiXCR and kept in-frame beta chains. A single entry per CDR3 protein holds the most common genes and DNA from its merged rows. What appears here as the V and J calls and clone size reflects TCRdb's work, not the paper's. Counted in this sample were some 41,000 distinct CDR3 sequences; more than 6.5% of them appeared once. The ten largest clones take up approximately 1% of the sample.

This clonotype was picked up many times. What this receptor recognizes is not known. An end of the junction does not agree with germline; a read error may underlie this. The paper as a whole reports these results and caveats: The naive CD4+ Gini coefficient rose by the end of treatment interruption, suggesting clonal expansion, and returned to baseline by 3 years. In naive CD4+ repertoires of PTI patients, CDR3 sharing between time points fell after interruption began; many sequences were shared between end of interruption and 3 years later. The low number of patients is regarded as a limitation, and the data should be interpreted with caution. The sorted CD45RA+ naive cells might contain minor non-naive CD45RA+ populations, such as EMRA or stem memory cells.

The CDR3 holds 14 amino acids from the cysteine to the phenylalanine. The only DNA kept is the CDR3, 42 bases in frame from the first base. For CDR1 and CDR2, the germline V gene (reference sequence) lists MNHNY and SVGAGI. The chain employs TRBV6-6 and TRBJ2-4; 7 bases in the middle match TRBD2. The specimen comprised CD45RA+ CD4+ T cells from PBMCs, pooled from several time points, sampled from a donor given antiretroviral therapy, either interrupted or continuous. This sample's cell subset or site label indicates: naive CD4+ CD45RA+ CD45RO- T cells. This TCR was sampled from a pool of human donors with HIV. The nucleotide sequence reads as follows: TGTGCCAGCGGTGATGCGGGGGAACAAAACACCTTGTACTTT. Translated, it gives CASGDAGEQNTLYF.